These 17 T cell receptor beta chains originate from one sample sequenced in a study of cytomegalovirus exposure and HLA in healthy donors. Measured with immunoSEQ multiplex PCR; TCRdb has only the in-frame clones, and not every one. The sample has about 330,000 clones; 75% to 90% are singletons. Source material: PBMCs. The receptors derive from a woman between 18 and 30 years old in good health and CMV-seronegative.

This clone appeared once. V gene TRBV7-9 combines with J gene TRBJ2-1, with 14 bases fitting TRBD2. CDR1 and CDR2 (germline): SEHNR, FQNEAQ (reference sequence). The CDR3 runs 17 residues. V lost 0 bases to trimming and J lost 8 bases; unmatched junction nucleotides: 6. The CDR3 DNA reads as TGTGCCAGCAGCTTAGCGACGACTAGCGGGAGGGCCTATGAGCAGTTCTTC. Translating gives CASSLATTSGRAYEQFF. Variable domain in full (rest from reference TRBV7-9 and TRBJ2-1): DTGVSQNPRHKITKRGQNVTFRCDPISEHNRLYWYRQTLGQGPEFLTYFQNEAQLEKSRLLSDRFSAERPKGSFSTLEIQRTEQGDSAMYLCASSLATTSGRAYEQFFGPGTRLTVL.

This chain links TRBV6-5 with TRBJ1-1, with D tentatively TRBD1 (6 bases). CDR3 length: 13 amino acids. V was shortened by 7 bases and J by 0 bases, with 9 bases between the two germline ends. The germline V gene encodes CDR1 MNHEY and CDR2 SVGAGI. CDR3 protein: CASIGQMNTEAFF. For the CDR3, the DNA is TGTGCCAGCATTGGACAGATGAACACTGAAGCTTTCTTT.

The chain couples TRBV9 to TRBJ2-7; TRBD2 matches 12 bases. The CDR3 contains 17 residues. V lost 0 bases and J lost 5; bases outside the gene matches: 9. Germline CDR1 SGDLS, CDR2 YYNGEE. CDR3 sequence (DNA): TGTGCCAGCAGCGTAGGGCTAGCGGGAGGGTCGTGGGACGAGCAGTACTTC. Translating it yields CASSVGLAGGSWDEQYF.

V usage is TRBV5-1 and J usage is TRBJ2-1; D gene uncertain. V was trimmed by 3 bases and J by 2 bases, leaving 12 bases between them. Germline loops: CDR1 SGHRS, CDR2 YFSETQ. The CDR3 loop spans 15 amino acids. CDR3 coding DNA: TGCGCCAGCAGCTCTTCGACTCTCGCCTACAATGAGCAGTTCTTC. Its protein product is CASSSSTLAYNEQFF.

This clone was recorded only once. CDR3 protein: CASSEDRAQETQYF. CDR3 in DNA: TGTGCCAGTAGTGAGGACAGGGCCCAAGAGACCCAGTACTTC. The chain joins TRBV19 to TRBJ2-5, with 8 positions matching TRBD1. This CDR3 comprises 14 residues. The germline V gene encodes CDR1 LNHDA and CDR2 SQIVND (reference sequence). The V segment lost 5 bases and the J segment 1 base; nucleotides outside the gene matches: 3.

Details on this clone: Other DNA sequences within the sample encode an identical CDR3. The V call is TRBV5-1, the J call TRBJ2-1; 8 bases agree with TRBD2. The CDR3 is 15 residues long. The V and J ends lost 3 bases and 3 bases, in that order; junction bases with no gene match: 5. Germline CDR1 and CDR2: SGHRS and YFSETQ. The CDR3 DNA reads TGCGCCAGCAGCTCCTTAGCGGGAAGCTACAATGAGCAGTTCTTC. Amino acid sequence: CASSSLAGSYNEQFF.

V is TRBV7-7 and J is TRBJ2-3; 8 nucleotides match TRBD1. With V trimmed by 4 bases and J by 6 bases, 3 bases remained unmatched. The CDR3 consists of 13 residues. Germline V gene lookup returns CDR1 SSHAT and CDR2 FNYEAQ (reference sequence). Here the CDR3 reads CASSSGGDDTQYF. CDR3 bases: TGTGCCAGCAGCTCAGGGGGCGATGATACGCAGTATTTT.

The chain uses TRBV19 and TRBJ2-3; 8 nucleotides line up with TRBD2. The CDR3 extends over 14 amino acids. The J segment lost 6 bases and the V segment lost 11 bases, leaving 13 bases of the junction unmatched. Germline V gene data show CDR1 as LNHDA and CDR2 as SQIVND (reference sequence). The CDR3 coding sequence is TGTGCCGCGAGTGACGGGAGGGCCTGGGATACGCAGTATTTT. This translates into CAASDGRAWDTQYF.

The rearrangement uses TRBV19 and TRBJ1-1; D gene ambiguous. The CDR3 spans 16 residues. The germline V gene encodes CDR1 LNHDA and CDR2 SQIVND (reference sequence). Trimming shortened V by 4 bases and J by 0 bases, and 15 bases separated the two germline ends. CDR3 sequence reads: CASSTPSGGLNTEAFF. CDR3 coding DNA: TGTGCCAGTAGTACCCCCTCTGGAGGATTGAACACTGAAGCTTTCTTT.

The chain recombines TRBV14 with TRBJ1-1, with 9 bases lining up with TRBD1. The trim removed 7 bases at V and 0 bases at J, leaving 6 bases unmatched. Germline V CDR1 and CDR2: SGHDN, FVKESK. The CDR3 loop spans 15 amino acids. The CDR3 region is CASTPGTGLNTEAFF. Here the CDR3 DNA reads TGTGCCAGCACCCCCGGGACAGGGTTGAACACTGAAGCTTTCTTT.

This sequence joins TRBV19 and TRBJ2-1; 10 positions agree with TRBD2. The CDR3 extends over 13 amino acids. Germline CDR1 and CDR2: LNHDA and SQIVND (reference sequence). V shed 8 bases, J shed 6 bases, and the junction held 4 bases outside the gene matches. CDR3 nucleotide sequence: TGTGCCAGTGGGACTAGCGCTCTCAATGAGCAGTTCTTC. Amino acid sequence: CASGTSALNEQFF.

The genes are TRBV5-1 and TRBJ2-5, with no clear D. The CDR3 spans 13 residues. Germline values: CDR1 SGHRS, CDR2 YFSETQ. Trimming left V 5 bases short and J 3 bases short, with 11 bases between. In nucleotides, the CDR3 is TGCGCCAGCAGACTCGAGCTAGAAGAGACCCAGTACTTC. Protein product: CASRLELEETQYF.

The CDR3 is CASSFHSVDTGELFF. In DNA, the CDR3 is TGTGCCAGCAGCTTTCATTCAGTGGACACCGGGGAGCTGTTTTTT. This chain uses TRBV12-1 with TRBJ2-2; the table's D call, TRBD1, was not checked against the DNA. TRBV12-1 is noted as a pseudogene. The CDR3 is 15 residues long.

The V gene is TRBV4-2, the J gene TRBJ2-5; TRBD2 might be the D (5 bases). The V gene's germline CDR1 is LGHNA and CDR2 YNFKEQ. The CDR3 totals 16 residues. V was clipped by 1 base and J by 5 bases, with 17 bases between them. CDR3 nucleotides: TGTGCCAGCAGCCAAGTATCGAGCGGCACTGGGGAGACCCAGTACTTC. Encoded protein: CASSQVSSGTGETQYF.

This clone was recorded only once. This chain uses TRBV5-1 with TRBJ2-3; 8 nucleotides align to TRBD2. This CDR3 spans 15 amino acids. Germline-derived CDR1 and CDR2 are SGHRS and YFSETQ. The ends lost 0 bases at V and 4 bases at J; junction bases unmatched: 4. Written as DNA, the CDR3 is TGCGCCAGCAGCTTGGCGGGAGGGTCTCCAGATACGCAGTATTTT. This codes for CASSLAGGSPDTQYF.

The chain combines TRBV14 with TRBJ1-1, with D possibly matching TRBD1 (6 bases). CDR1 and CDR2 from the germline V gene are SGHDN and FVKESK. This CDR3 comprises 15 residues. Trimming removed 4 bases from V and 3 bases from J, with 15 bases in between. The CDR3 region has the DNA TGTGCCAGCAGCCCCAACAGGGTCGTAGACACTGAAGCTTTCTTT. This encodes CASSPNRVVDTEAFF.

Here the CDR3 reads CASSPTPGSGANTGELFF. CDR3 coding DNA: TGTGCCAGCTCACCGACTCCTGGTTCCGGGGCGAACACCGGGGAGCTGTTTTTT. This chain uses TRBV18 with TRBJ2-2; TRBD2 is a possible D gene (5 bases). From germline, CDR1 is KGHSH and CDR2 LQKENI. This CDR3 has 18 residues. V dropped 3 bases and J dropped 0 bases, with 17 bases sitting between them.